The 32 T cell receptor beta chains below were found in one sample sequenced in a study of blood T cells in healthy people across ages. The second PCR ran about 6 to 11 cycles with a sample-barcoded 5' primer and J-beta primers. Each CDR3 protein is one row after TCRdb ran MiXCR on the 5' RACE reads. The sample contains roughly 700,000 distinct CDR3 sequences, just under 25% of which appear only once. These same records also appear under a second study, on T cells of mothers and their children.

The sample taken for sequencing was blood. The receptors shown here come from a boy younger than 18 in good health.

The J gene is TRBJ2-5, the V gene TRBV6-5; no reliable D call. The better agreement between TRBJ2-1 and the DNA end casts doubt on the J call. CDR1 and CDR2 (germline): MNHEY, SVGAGI. This CDR3 is 13 amino acids long. In DNA, the CDR3 is TGTGCCAGCAGTGATACTAATTACAATGAGCAGTTCTTC. Translation: CASSDTNYNEQFF.

The chain uses TRBV29-1 and TRBJ2-5; D may be TRBD1 (6 bases). Germline V lookup: CDR1 SQVTM, CDR2 ANQGSEA. V was cut by 0 bases and J by 5 bases, with 19 bases left in between. The CDR3 contains 16 residues. CDR3 residues: CSVEENLSHREETQYF. CDR3 nucleotides: TGCAGCGTTGAAGAAAACCTATCCCACAGGGAGGAGACCCAGTACTTC.

This clonotype is a singleton in its sample. This chain links TRBV5-1 with TRBJ1-2; TRBD1 might be the D (6 bases). This CDR3 has 14 residues. The V and J ends lost 5 bases and 3 bases respectively, with 14 bases between them. The germline gives CDR1 SGHRS, CDR2 YFSETQ. The CDR3 here is CASRFTGPHYGYTF. CDR3 nucleotide sequence: TGCGCCAGCAGATTTACAGGGCCCCACTATGGCTACACCTTC.

V usage is TRBV29-1 and J usage is TRBJ2-1, with D possibly matching TRBD2 (5 bases). The CDR3 runs to 17 residues. Looked up from germline, CDR1 is SQVTM and CDR2 is ANQGSEA. V was pared by 0 bases and J by 5 bases, with 20 bases between. CDR3 amino acids: CSVEDLTADLSHNEQFF. The CDR3 DNA follows: TGCAGCGTTGAAGATCTTACAGCGGACTTGAGTCACAATGAGCAGTTCTTC.

This clonotype was recorded a few times. The chain recombines TRBV7-2 with TRBJ1-2; possibly TRBD1 for D (5 bases). This CDR3 spans 13 amino acids. The V end lost 5 bases, the J end lost 3 bases, and 10 bases lay between the germline ends. The V gene's germline CDR1 is SGHTA and CDR2 FQGNSA. This chain's CDR3 is CASSPRDYYGYTF. CDR3 nucleotides: TGTGCCAGCAGCCCCAGGGATTACTATGGCTACACCTTC.

This chain links TRBV5-1 with TRBJ2-5, with 8 bases aligning to TRBD2. The DNA end is more similar to TRBJ2-7, so the J call may be wrong. CDR3 length: 14 residues. CDR1 and CDR2 from the germline V gene are SGHRS and YFSETQ. The DNA of the CDR3 is TGCGCCAGCAGCTCGACAGCGGGAGCATCCGAGCAGTACTTC. Protein: CASSSTAGASEQYF.

This clonotype has just one count. This sequence joins TRBV10-3 and TRBJ2-5, with TRBD2 identical over 7 bases. The end of the DNA aligns better with TRBJ2-1, so the J call may be wrong. The CDR3 consists of 16 residues. The germline gives CDR1 ENHRY, CDR2 SYGVKD. Here the CDR3 reads CAISESGASGRNEQFF. Here the CDR3 DNA reads TGTGCCATCAGTGAGTCCGGGGCTAGCGGAAGAAATGAGCAGTTCTTC.

The V call is TRBV5-1, the J call TRBJ2-1, with TRBD2 matching 10 bases. Germline V gene sequence: CDR1 SGHRS, CDR2 YFSETQ. J was trimmed by 5 bases and V by 1 base; bases with no gene match: 3. The CDR3 is 15 amino acids. CDR3 sequence reads: CASSLFSGGHNEQFF. In nucleotides, the CDR3 is TGCGCCAGCAGCTTGTTTAGCGGGGGGCACAATGAGCAGTTCTTC.

The chain joins TRBV28 to TRBJ1-2; tentatively, D is TRBD1 (5 bases). Deletions cut 7 bases from V and 4 bases from J, with 22 bases between. Germline V gives CDR1 MDHEN, CDR2 SYDVKM. The CDR3 length is 16 residues. CDR3 sequence (DNA): TGTGCCAGCATTTGGGCAGGGTCCTACGTCACCTATGGCTACACCTTC. Its protein product is CASIWAGSYVTYGYTF.

This clonotype has only a few counts. The CDR3 DNA follows: TGTGCCACCAGTGATTCAGGGCCTACCTCTGGGGCCAACGTCCTGACTTTC. Encoded protein: CATSDSGPTSGANVLTF. This chain links TRBV24-1 with TRBJ2-6; a possible D gene is TRBD1 (5 bases). The CDR3 is made up of 17 amino acids. Germline values: CDR1 KGHDR, CDR2 SFDVKD. The V gene lost 2 bases and the J gene lost 0 bases, with 10 bases spanning the gap.

This sequence joins TRBV28 and TRBJ2-5; 8 nucleotides agree with TRBD1. The DNA matches TRBJ2-7 better at its end, which makes the J call doubtful. Germline loops: CDR1 MDHEN, CDR2 SYDVKM. This CDR3 region has 13 residues. The CDR3: CASSWTGLFEQYF. As DNA, the CDR3 is TGTGCCAGCAGTTGGACAGGGCTGTTCGAGCAGTACTTC.

The CDR3 DNA reads as TGCGCCAGCAGCCAATTAGGGTTTGGCTACACCTTC. As protein: CASSQLGFGYTF. This sequence joins TRBV4-1 and TRBJ1-2; D gene ambiguous. There are 12 residues in the CDR3. From germline, CDR1 is MGHRA and CDR2 YSYEKL. The ends were cut back, 2 bases at V and 7 bases at J, with 8 bases in the middle.

V and J are TRBV20-1 and TRBJ2-1; the D gene is possibly TRBD2 (5 bases). CDR1 and CDR2 (germline): DFQATT, SNEGSKA (reference sequence). V lost 5 bases to trimming and J lost 8 bases, with 16 bases between them. The length of the CDR3 is 13 residues. Written as DNA, the CDR3 is TGCAGTGCTCCCCAGCCCGCGGGTCATGAGCAGTTCTTC. Protein sequence: CSAPQPAGHEQFF.

The chain is built from TRBV20-1 and TRBJ2-3; D may match TRBD1 or TRBD2 (5 bases each). Germline loops: CDR1 DFQATT, CDR2 SNEGSKA (reference sequence). This CDR3 has 13 amino acids. V was pared by 5 bases and J by 2 bases, with 11 bases between. The CDR3 here is CSAGGSNTDTQYF. The CDR3 bases are TGCAGTGCTGGGGGATCTAACACAGATACGCAGTATTTT.

This clonotype has just a few counts. The CDR3 protein is CAIAGHNYGYTF. The DNA of the CDR3 is TGTGCCATCGCTGGGCACAACTATGGCTACACCTTC. This sequence joins TRBV10-3 and TRBJ1-2; D gene unclear. Germline V gene data show CDR1 as ENHRY and CDR2 as SYGVKD. The CDR3 sequence is 12 residues long. Trimming left V 8 bases short and J 2 bases short, with 9 bases between.

There are a few counts of this clonotype. The chain is built from TRBV7-9 and TRBJ2-1; 8 bases map to TRBD1. With V trimmed by 5 bases and J by 7 bases, 1 base remained unmatched. The CDR3 loop spans 12 amino acids. The germline V gene encodes CDR1 SEHNR and CDR2 FQNEAQ (reference sequence). CDR3 DNA sequence: TGTGCCAGCAGCAGACAGGGGAATGAGCAGTTCTTC. Amino acid sequence: CASSRQGNEQFF.

This chain joins TRBV6-5 and TRBJ2-5, with 9 bases identical to TRBD2. The better agreement between TRBJ2-1 and the DNA end casts doubt on the J call. Germline loops: CDR1 MNHEY, CDR2 SVGAGI. The CDR3 sequence is 16 residues long. The CDR3 DNA follows: TGTGCCAGCAGTCACCGGACTAGCGTAAATAGAAATGAGCAGTTCTTC. This translates into CASSHRTSVNRNEQFF.

V gene TRBV28 combines with J gene TRBJ1-5; TRBD1 might be the D (6 bases). The CDR3 covers 14 residues. Germline V gives CDR1 MDHEN, CDR2 SYDVKM. The V end lost 6 bases, the J end lost 4 bases, and 13 bases lay between the germline ends. Here the CDR3 reads CASSPVGANQPQHF. CDR3 sequence (DNA): TGTGCCAGCAGCCCCGTGGGGGCGAATCAGCCCCAGCATTTT.

V is TRBV6-1 and J is TRBJ2-3; maybe TRBD2 (5 bases). The CDR3 totals 17 residues. Between the trimmed V and J ends, which lost 1 base and 2 bases, there was a span of 16 bases. Germline V CDR1 and CDR2: MNHNS, SASEGT. CDR3 region: CASSEDNLDYNTDTQYF. In DNA form, the CDR3 reads TGTGCCAGCAGTGAAGACAACTTAGACTATAACACAGATACGCAGTATTTT.

This clonotype has just a few counts. One junction end disagrees with the germline gene, perhaps due to a read error. The chain uses TRBV15 and TRBJ1-3; unclear D gene. From germline, CDR1 is LNHNV and CDR2 YYDKDF (reference sequence). The CDR3 loop spans 15 amino acids. In nucleotides, the CDR3 is TGTGCCACCAGCAGAGAGGGAATCTCTGGAAGCACCATATATTTT. Translated: CATSREGISGSTIYF.

The DNA of the CDR3 is TGTGCCAGTAGTATACGGGGGAGAGGTTCCTACGAGCAGTACTTC. Protein: CASSIRGRGSYEQYF. The chain carries TRBV19 and TRBJ2-5; weak D call: TRBD2 (6 bases). The better agreement between TRBJ2-7 and the DNA end casts doubt on the J call. The length of the CDR3 is 15 residues. The germline gives CDR1 LNHDA, CDR2 SQIVND (reference sequence).

The rearrangement links TRBV4-3 to TRBJ2-2; 8 positions agree with TRBD2. This CDR3 spans 19 amino acids. Unmatched junction bases numbered 16, after V lost 0 bases and J lost 7 bases. Germline CDR1 is LGHNA and CDR2 is YSLEER. CDR3 sequence: CASSQDSAPGGGISGELFF. As DNA, the CDR3 is TGCGCCAGCAGCCAAGATTCCGCCCCCGGGGGGGGCATCAGCGGGGAGCTGTTTTTT.

The rearrangement uses TRBV12-3 or TRBV12-4 and TRBJ2-5; perhaps TRBD2 as D (5 bases). With the DNA end fitting TRBJ2-1 better, the J assignment may be wrong. This CDR3 is built from 12 residues. The CDR3, as DNA: TGTGCCAGCAGTTTAGAAGCGGATGAGCAGTTCTTC. This codes for CASSLEADEQFF.

With respect to this clonotype: Since a much larger clone is just one base distant, this may be a read error. The chain links TRBV7-2 to TRBJ2-5; 9 nucleotides match TRBD1. This CDR3 is built from 13 residues. Germline values: CDR1 SGHTA, CDR2 FQGNSA. The J segment lost 7 bases and the V segment lost 5 bases, leaving 5 bases of the junction unmatched. The CDR3 region is CASSPETGGTQYF. The CDR3 coding sequence is TGTGCCAGCAGCCCCGAGACAGGGGGGACCCAGTACTTC.

This clonotype occurred a few times. The genes are TRBV29-1 and TRBJ1-1; TRBD1 might be the D (6 bases). The V end was cut by 3 bases, the J end by 3 bases, with 14 bases between. CDR3 size: 14 residues. Per the germline V gene, CDR1 is SQVTM and CDR2 is ANQGSEA. CDR3 nucleotide sequence: TGCAGCGTTGACCAGGGGAGGGTCGACACTGAAGCTTTCTTT. This translates into CSVDQGRVDTEAFF.

V gene TRBV10-3 combines with J gene TRBJ2-1; 16 nucleotides match TRBD2. CDR3 length: 18 amino acids. CDR1 ENHRY and CDR2 SYGVKD come from the germline V gene. The DNA for the CDR3 is TGTACCGCAAGTCCCGGGACTAGCGGGGGGGCGACCTACAATGAGCAGTTCTTC. Translating gives CTASPGTSGGATYNEQFF.

This clonotype showed up just a few times. The chain carries TRBV7-9 and TRBJ1-2; possible D gene TRBD1, 6 bases. Between the trimmed V and J ends, which lost 3 bases and 4 bases, there was a span of 9 bases. The CDR3 sequence is 13 residues long. Looked up from germline, CDR1 is SEHNR and CDR2 is FQNEAQ (reference sequence). In nucleotides, the CDR3 is TGTGCCAGCAGCTTCAGGGGAGGCTATGGCTACACCTTC. This sequence encodes CASSFRGGYGYTF.

The table lists this clonotype with a few counts. CDR3 sequence: CASSLGMGGLDEQFF. Here the CDR3 DNA reads TGTGCCAGCAGCCTAGGGATGGGGGGTCTAGATGAGCAGTTCTTC. This chain connects TRBV7-2 to TRBJ2-5; a possible D gene is TRBD2 (6 bases). The J call may be in error: the DNA end matches TRBJ2-1 better. CDR1 is SGHTA, CDR2 FQGNSA, per germline. The CDR3 sequence is 15 residues long.

The chain joins TRBV25-1 to TRBJ1-2; possibly TRBD1 for D (6 bases). Germline loops: CDR1 MGHDK, CDR2 SYGVNS. The CDR3 runs 15 residues. The V end lost 2 bases, the J end lost 8 bases, and 18 bases lay between the germline ends. Here the CDR3 reads CASSEPLGGARGYTF. The CDR3 DNA reads as TGTGCCAGCAGTGAACCCCTCGGGGGGGCGCGGGGCTACACCTTC.

This clonotype showed up just a few times. The V call is TRBV20-1, the J call TRBJ2-7; 10 positions match TRBD2. Germline assignment: CDR1 DFQATT and CDR2 SNEGSKA (reference sequence). V lost 6 bases and J lost 0; bases outside the gene matches: 5. The CDR3 sequence is 14 residues long. CDR3 in DNA: TGCAGTGCAGGAGCGGGAGGGACCTCCTACGAGCAGTACTTC. Protein: CSAGAGGTSYEQYF.

The chain uses TRBV12-3 or TRBV12-4 and TRBJ2-5; 9 nucleotides line up with TRBD2. The CDR3 covers 14 residues. The V and J ends lost 5 bases and 3 bases, in that order; junction bases with no gene match: 4. The CDR3: CASSPVAGEETQYF. In DNA, the CDR3 is TGTGCCAGCAGTCCTGTAGCGGGGGAAGAGACCCAGTACTTC.

The rearrangement links TRBV12-3 or TRBV12-4 to TRBJ2-7, with TRBD1 matching over 9 bases. The CDR3 covers 16 residues. Trimming removed 6 bases from V and 5 bases from J; junction bases left unmatched: 14. CDR3 in DNA: TGTGCCAGCAGCCTAGGGACAGGGTATTCCAGGGACGAGCAGTACTTC. Its protein product is CASSLGTGYSRDEQYF.